This is a list of T cell receptor beta chains from one sample in a study of T-cell reconstitution after alpha-beta-depleted transplantation in children. Each CDR3 protein is one row after TCRdb ran MiXCR on the PCR reads. The sample has about 340,000 distinct CDR3 sequences, roughly 14% seen once. The sequencing here drew on PBMCs, taken from the stem cell graft. All receptors derive from a human donor who donated a stem cell graft to a child with Fanconi anemia. The CDR3 runs from the conserved cysteine through the conserved F or W. Fields, in order: J gene, V gene, CDR3 protein.

TRBJ1-5	TRBV7-8	CASSSYGPRGSNQPQHF
TRBJ1-2	TRBV5-1	CASSPAEGIYGYTF
TRBJ1-1	TRBV6-2/TRBV6-3	CASRDMNTEAFF
TRBJ1-2	TRBV28	CASSLYRRGYTF
TRBJ2-5	TRBV12-3/TRBV12-4	CASIEGRRQETQYF
TRBJ1-2	TRBV5-5	CASSSGPGRKGYTF
TRBJ1-3	TRBV7-3	CASSPSNTGPSSGNTIYF
TRBJ2-3	TRBV12-5	CASGTHSDTQYF
TRBJ2-1	TRBV4-2	CASSQPDDRDEQFF
TRBJ1-6	TRBV5-5	CASSSGGGPGSPLHF
TRBJ2-1	TRBV10-1	CASSDYGTEQFF
TRBJ2-1	TRBV6-2/TRBV6-3	CASSSLRLADAYNEQFF
TRBJ1-2	TRBV20-1	CSADDRVGYTF
TRBJ2-7	TRBV30	CACKQGTYEQYF
TRBJ2-5	TRBV27	CASSLTGGGGETQYF
TRBJ2-3	TRBV5-1	CASSSSGAPTDTQYF
TRBJ1-1	TRBV3-1	CASSQSPIYGWLNTEAFF
TRBJ2-1	TRBV11-2	CASSLGMEGSYNEQFF
TRBJ1-1	TRBV5-6	CASKAYGGVNTEAFF
TRBJ2-2	TRBV5-1	CASSWGDNTGELFF
TRBJ2-2	TRBV18	CASSPIQGPTGELFF
TRBJ1-5	TRBV20-1	CSASPGGKENQPQHF
TRBJ2-5	TRBV29-1	CSVDLQGVETQYF
TRBJ2-1	TRBV5-1	CASSDRGPYNEQFF
TRBJ1-1	TRBV3-1	CASSQGTGGNTEAFF
TRBJ2-3	TRBV20-1	CSAGPRRGTTDTQYF
TRBJ1-1	TRBV20-1	CSAPQGIGLPFF
TRBJ2-2	TRBV2	CATAIGGNTGELFF
TRBJ2-1	TRBV20-1	CSANPRYNEQFF
TRBJ1-4	TRBV20-1	CSDWTGGPLSNEKLFF
TRBJ2-6	TRBV6-2/TRBV6-3	CASSYPRGGGANVLTF
TRBJ1-1	TRBV5-1	CASQGVGANMNTEAFF
TRBJ2-7	TRBV20-1	CSALRDGSYEQYF
TRBJ2-7	TRBV20-1	CSAFRSTSVEGVNSYEQYF
TRBJ1-1	TRBV2	CASIDLPGFSEAFF
TRBJ2-5	TRBV12-3/TRBV12-4	CASSPMGETQYF
TRBJ2-5	TRBV20-1	CSARVGTGRETQYF
TRBJ1-1	TRBV12-3/TRBV12-4	CASSKTVMNTEAFF
TRBJ2-2	TRBV4-3	CASSQFFTGAAGELFF
TRBJ1-5	TRBV5-5	CASSPRDSSRGPQHF
TRBJ2-1	TRBV5-1	CASSPGTMVGNEQFF
TRBJ2-7	TRBV7-9	CASSLQGISYEQYF
TRBJ2-1	TRBV2	CASRYSGEQFF
TRBJ1-1	TRBV5-1	CASTLTGGDTEAFF
TRBJ2-1	TRBV29-1	CSGLGLQHEQFF
TRBJ1-2	TRBV5-4	CASSLGGQGGVGTF
TRBJ1-1	TRBV20-1	CSARDTHSEAFF
TRBJ1-4	TRBV12-3/TRBV12-4	CASSLRSSGEKLFF
TRBJ1-5	TRBV15	CATSRATGLNQPQHF
TRBJ2-5	TRBV5-1	CASSWGTSEETQYF
TRBJ1-1	TRBV9	CASSVDGRTWEAFF
TRBJ2-7	TRBV7-9	CASSSFDTSYEQYF
TRBJ1-1	TRBV5-1	CASSWLGQPNTEAFF
TRBJ2-5	TRBV27	CASSHRGLGETQYF
TRBJ1-1	TRBV5-5	CASGGQFMNTEAFF
TRBJ2-7	TRBV3-1	CASSQDLGTGTEQYF
TRBJ2-1	TRBV7-6	CASSLDRVNEQFF
TRBJ2-7	TRBV6-2/TRBV6-3	CASRGTSGAYEQYF
TRBJ1-5	TRBV12-3/TRBV12-4	CASPFKSILARINQPQHF